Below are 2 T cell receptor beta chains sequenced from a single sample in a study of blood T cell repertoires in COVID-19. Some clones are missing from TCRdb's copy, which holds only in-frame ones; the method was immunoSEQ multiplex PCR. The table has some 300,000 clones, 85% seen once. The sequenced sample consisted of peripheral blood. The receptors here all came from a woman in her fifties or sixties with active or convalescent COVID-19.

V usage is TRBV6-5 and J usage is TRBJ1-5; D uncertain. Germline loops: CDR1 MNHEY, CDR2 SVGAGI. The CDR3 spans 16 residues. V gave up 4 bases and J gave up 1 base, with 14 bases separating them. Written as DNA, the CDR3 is TGTGCCAGCAGTTCCCGGACGGGGATGAGCAATCAGCCCCAGCATTTT. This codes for CASSSRTGMSNQPQHF.

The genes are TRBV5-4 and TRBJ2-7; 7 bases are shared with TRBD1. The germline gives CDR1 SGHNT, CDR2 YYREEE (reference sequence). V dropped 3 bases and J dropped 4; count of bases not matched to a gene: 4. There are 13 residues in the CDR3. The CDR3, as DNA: TGTGCCAGCAGCTACAACAGGGGATACGAGCAGTACTTC. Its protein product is CASSYNRGYEQYF.